These 32 T cell receptor beta chains share one sample of origin, sequenced in a study of follicular helper T cells after annual influenza vaccination (dated by TCRdb to about 2017). The time point tag for this specimen amounts to: 2015-2016 season, 7 days after influenza vaccination. The library came from the immunoSEQ multiplex PCR assay. TCRdb re-hosts the immuneACCESS table, in-frame sequences only. Its copies lack some clones; in the studies checked, an unresolved V gene accounts for under half of them, and the cause for the rest is not known. Here the sample has some 9,600 clones; 70% to 90% occur a single time. The ten largest make up around 0.43% of the sample. The source was CXCR5+ CD38- circulating T follicular helper cells from blood, collected 7 days after influenza vaccination. This specimen's cell subset or site label, interpreted: circulating Tfh, non-naive CD4+CXCR5+PD-1+ (ICOS+CD38+ or ICOS-CD38-). The receptors come from an adult who received the influenza vaccine.

CDR3 nucleotides: TGTGCCAGCAGCTTATACGGGGACTCGGGCTCCTACAATGAGCAGTTCTTC. It specifies CASSLYGDSGSYNEQFF. The J gene is TRBJ2-1, the V gene TRBV5-5; D possibly corresponds to TRBD2 (6 bases). Trimming stripped 2 bases from V and 0 bases from J, with 15 bases between. The CDR3 extends over 17 amino acids. Germline assignment: CDR1 SGHKS and CDR2 YYEKEE (reference sequence).

This rearrangement joins TRBV7-9 to TRBJ2-1; 7 bases map to TRBD2. CDR1 is SEHNR and CDR2 is FQNEAQ in the germline V gene (reference sequence). This CDR3 region has 14 residues. The V gene end was trimmed by 3 bases and the J gene end by 8 bases; junction bases not matched to a gene: 7. The CDR3 coding sequence is TGTGCCAGCAGCTTCTCCCTGGGGGGGGATGAGCAGTTCTTC. Protein product: CASSFSLGGDEQFF.

The chain carries TRBV5-6 and TRBJ2-3, with D maybe TRBD2 (6 bases). The CDR3 spans 14 residues. CDR1 and CDR2 (germline): SGHDT, YYEEEE. The V end was cut by 1 base, the J end by 6 bases, with 12 bases between. The CDR3 spells CASSLLAPGDTQYF. The CDR3 nucleotides read TGTGCCAGCAGCTTGCTAGCGCCAGGGGATACGCAGTATTTT.

This clone appeared a single time. The chain uses TRBV7-5 and TRBJ2-3; TRBD1, the table's D call, lacks a check against the DNA. TRBV7-5 is noted as a pseudogene. The CDR3 totals 17 residues. The chain's CDR3 is CVRSLLRWKGHTDTQYF. CDR3 DNA sequence: TGTGTCAGAAGCTTACTGAGGTGGAAGGGACACACAGATACGCAGTATTTT.

This clone was observed a few times. This chain uses TRBV18 with TRBJ1-2, with D unclear. There are 15 residues in the CDR3. Trimming took off 4 bases at V and 4 bases at J, with 16 bases between the two ends. Germline V gene sequence: CDR1 KGHSH, CDR2 LQKENI. For the CDR3, the DNA is TGTGCCAGCTCACTTACGAAGGATTCGGGCTATGGCTACACCTTC. As protein: CASSLTKDSGYGYTF.

The V and J genes are TRBV7-9 and TRBJ2-1, with TRBD2 as a possible D gene (6 bases). CDR3 length: 12 residues. Germline lookup yields CDR1 SEHNR and CDR2 FQNEAQ (reference sequence). V dropped 3 bases and J dropped 9 bases, with 9 bases sitting between them. CDR3: CASSLVGGEQFF. The CDR3 nucleotides read TGTGCCAGCAGCTTGGTCGGGGGTGAGCAGTTCTTC.

The chain has TRBV30 and TRBJ1-1, with D unclear. There are 14 residues in the CDR3. Germline CDR1 GTSNPN, CDR2 SVGIG (reference sequence). Trimming cost V 4 bases and J 2 bases, with 14 bases left between them. CDR3: CAWNPPAANTEAFF. The CDR3 region has the DNA TGTGCCTGGAATCCCCCGGCAGCAAACACTGAAGCTTTCTTT.

The chain joins TRBV7-2 to TRBJ1-1; tentative D call: TRBD1 (5 bases). CDR1 is SGHTA and CDR2 is FQGNSA in the germline V gene. Trimming removed 6 bases from V and 5 bases from J, with 16 bases in between. The CDR3 totals 14 residues. CDR3 protein: CASSYPTGGTEAFF. CDR3 bases: TGTGCCAGCAGTTATCCCACCGGGGGGACTGAAGCTTTCTTT.

CDR3 in DNA: TGTGCCAGCAGTGAACGAGTTAGCGACTACGAGCAGTACTTC. Its translation is CASSERVSDYEQYF. The chain joins TRBV6-5 to TRBJ2-7, with D possibly being TRBD2 (5 bases). V lost 5 bases and J 3 bases, leaving 14 bases between the germline ends. The CDR3 totals 14 residues. Germline V gene sequence: CDR1 MNHEY, CDR2 SVGAGI.

The CDR3 coding sequence is TGTGCCAGCAGCTTAAAGGCGACAGACAATCAGCCCCAGCATTTT. Amino acids: CASSLKATDNQPQHF. The chain combines TRBV7-2 with TRBJ1-5; possible D gene TRBD1, 5 bases. CDR3 length: 15 amino acids. V was trimmed by 2 bases and J by 3 bases, leaving 11 bases between them. Germline V gene data show CDR1 as SGHTA and CDR2 as FQGNSA.

V and J are TRBV6-1 and TRBJ2-3, with a weak D call TRBD2 (5 bases). Trimming removed 4 bases at V and 3 bases at J, with 14 bases between. The germline CDR1 and CDR2 sequences are MNHNS and SASEGT. The CDR3 covers 15 residues. CDR3 loop: CASSVSGKRTDTQYF. The CDR3 region has the DNA TGTGCCAGCAGTGTGTCGGGGAAGAGGACAGATACGCAGTATTTT.

V and J are TRBV28 and TRBJ1-2; D ambiguous. Germline V gene data show CDR1 as MDHEN and CDR2 as SYDVKM. The CDR3 spans 12 residues. The V end was cut by 1 base, the J end by 4 bases, with 4 bases between. The CDR3 bases are TGTGCCAGCAGTTTATCAGTCTATGGCTACACCTTC. This sequence encodes CASSLSVYGYTF.

The chain recombines TRBV6-1 with TRBJ2-1; D gene ambiguous. CDR1 is MNHNS and CDR2 is SASEGT in the germline V gene. V lost 7 bases to trimming and J lost 3 bases, with 13 bases between them. CDR3 length equals 14 residues. The CDR3 loop is CASITAWGYNEQFF. The CDR3, as DNA: TGTGCCAGCATCACAGCGTGGGGCTACAATGAGCAGTTCTTC.

The chain has TRBV7-3 and TRBJ2-1; a possible D gene is TRBD1 (5 bases). V gave up 3 bases and J gave up 9 bases, with 12 bases separating them. The CDR3 runs to 13 residues. Germline loops: CDR1 SGHTA, CDR2 FQGTGA. This chain's CDR3 is CASSLSGFGEQFF. The CDR3 coding sequence is TGTGCCAGCAGCTTGTCAGGGTTTGGTGAGCAGTTCTTC.

This clone occurred once. J is TRBJ1-6 and V is TRBV7-9; TRBD1 agrees at 8 bases. In germline, CDR1 is SEHNR, CDR2 FQNEAQ (reference sequence). This CDR3 is built from 16 residues. J was trimmed by 6 bases and V by 0 bases; bases with no gene match: 4. The CDR3 loop is CASSLAGGQGNSPLHF. CDR3 nucleotide sequence: TGTGCCAGCAGCTTAGCGGGAGGACAGGGTAATTCACCCCTCCACTTT.

J is TRBJ1-1 and V is TRBV19; D gene uncertain. CDR1 is LNHDA, CDR2 SQIVND, per germline (reference sequence). The CDR3 spans 14 residues. With 4 bases removed from V and 1 base from J, the gap between germline ends came to 10 bases. CDR3 nucleotides: TGTGCCAGTAGTACCAGAACTAAGAACACTGAAGCTTTCTTT. Translating gives CASSTRTKNTEAFF.

The chain has TRBV5-1 and TRBJ1-1, with TRBD1 matching 8 bases. CDR1 and CDR2 from the germline V gene are SGHRS and YFSETQ. The CDR3 runs to 15 residues. Trimming cost V 0 bases and J 12 bases; bases outside gene matches: 13. The CDR3, as DNA: TGCGCCAGCAGCTTGGGAATAGACAGGGGCGCGGAATCTTTCTTT. Translating it yields CASSLGIDRGAESFF.

The chain couples TRBV19 to TRBJ2-1, with no clear D. Germline-derived CDR1 and CDR2 are LNHDA and SQIVND (reference sequence). Trimming shortened V by 3 bases and J by 7 bases, and 10 bases separated the two germline ends. The CDR3 is 13 amino acids. The CDR3 sequence is CASSIFDKNEQFF. The CDR3 nucleotides are TGTGCCAGTAGTATTTTTGATAAAAATGAGCAGTTCTTC.

The V and J genes are TRBV7-9 and TRBJ2-3; perhaps TRBD2 as D (6 bases). CDR3 length equals 13 residues. Germline V CDR1 and CDR2: SEHNR, FQNEAQ (reference sequence). V was clipped by 5 bases and J by 0 bases, with 6 bases between them. CDR3 sequence reads: CASSRGSTDTQYF. The CDR3 nucleotides read TGTGCCAGCAGCCGGGGGAGCACAGATACGCAGTATTTT.

This clone has a single count. The genes are TRBV5-5 and TRBJ1-6; D unresolved. The CDR3 loop spans 13 amino acids. V gave up 2 bases and J gave up 7 bases, with 7 bases separating them. From germline, CDR1 is SGHKS and CDR2 YYEKEE (reference sequence). CDR3: CASSLNGNSPLHF. CDR3 nucleotide sequence: TGTGCCAGCAGCTTAAACGGGAATTCACCCCTCCACTTT.

The rearrangement uses TRBV11-1 and TRBJ1-1, with 7 bases that match TRBD1. Germline V lookup: CDR1 SGHAT, CDR2 FQDESV (reference sequence). The length of the CDR3 is 15 residues. V lost 1 base to trimming and J lost 0 bases; unmatched junction nucleotides: 2. In DNA form, the CDR3 reads TGTGCCAGCAGCTTAGAGACAGGGATGAACACTGAAGCTTTCTTT. Amino acids: CASSLETGMNTEAFF.

This sequence joins TRBV6-6 and TRBJ1-5; no clear D. The CDR3 is made up of 14 amino acids. Germline CDR1 is MNHNY and CDR2 is SVGAGI (reference sequence). Trimming removed 6 bases at V and 4 bases at J, with 13 bases between. The CDR3 reads CASSLPGPNQPQHF. In DNA form, the CDR3 reads TGTGCCAGCAGCCTACCAGGACCGAATCAGCCCCAGCATTTT.

The chain has TRBV4-2 and TRBJ2-7, with TRBD2 matching over 11 bases. Trimming took 1 base from V and 2 from J; bases not matched to a gene: 10. Germline CDR1 is LGHNA and CDR2 is YNFKEQ. The CDR3 has 18 amino acids. CDR3 DNA sequence: TGTGCCAGCAGCCAAGGAGCCTCGACTAGCGGGGTTACCTACGAGCAGTACTTC. This gives the protein CASSQGASTSGVTYEQYF.

This chain uses TRBV11-2 with TRBJ1-1, with TRBD1 identical over 9 bases. Germline CDR1 and CDR2: SGHAT and FQNNGV. The CDR3 has 15 amino acids. The V gene end was trimmed by 5 bases and the J gene end by 6 bases; junction bases not matched to a gene: 10. This CDR3 reads CASSQQGARNPEAFF. The CDR3 region has the DNA TGTGCCAGCAGCCAACAGGGGGCAAGAAATCCTGAAGCTTTCTTT.

This chain links TRBV7-9 with TRBJ1-4; 10 nucleotides align to TRBD1. V dropped 4 bases and J dropped 6; count of bases not matched to a gene: 2. The CDR3 contains 14 residues. Germline values: CDR1 SEHNR, CDR2 FQNEAQ (reference sequence). DNA of the CDR3: TGTGCCAGCAGCTCCGGGACAGGGGATGAAAAACTGTTTTTT. Translated: CASSSGTGDEKLFF.

The gene calls are TRBV19 and TRBJ2-1, with TRBD1 as a possible D gene (5 bases). This CDR3 region has 16 residues. Germline-derived CDR1 and CDR2 are LNHDA and SQIVND (reference sequence). The V gene lost 5 bases and the J gene lost 9 bases, with 23 bases spanning the gap. The CDR3, as DNA: TGTGCCAGTAGTCCTCGTGTTCAGGGCAGTCTGGGTGAGCAGTTCTTC. This codes for CASSPRVQGSLGEQFF.

The chain links TRBV9 to TRBJ1-2, with 7 nucleotides matching TRBD1. V shed 0 bases and J 3 bases; nucleotides not matched to a gene: 5. Germline V gives CDR1 SGDLS, CDR2 YYNGEE. CDR3 length: 15 amino acids. In nucleotides, the CDR3 is TGTGCCAGCAGCGTAGATCGACAGGGAGACTATGGCTACACCTTC. Translation: CASSVDRQGDYGYTF. The entire variable domain, with the rest obtained from reference TRBV9 and TRBJ1-2, is as follows: DSGVTQTPKHLITATGQRVTLRCSPRSGDLSVYWYQQSLDQGLQFLIQYYNGEERAKGNILERFSAQQFPDLHSELNLSSLELGDSALYFCASSVDRQGDYGYTFGSGTRLTVV.

The chain's CDR3 is CAWSVTGKGYTF. CDR3 bases: TGTGCCTGGAGTGTAACAGGGAAAGGCTACACCTTC. J is TRBJ1-2 and V is TRBV30; TRBD1 might be the D (6 bases). In germline, CDR1 is GTSNPN, CDR2 SVGIG (reference sequence). The ends were cut back, 0 bases at V and 8 bases at J, with 10 bases in the middle. The CDR3 is made up of 12 amino acids.

The V and J genes are TRBV27 and TRBJ1-1, with D unclear. The V gene's germline CDR1 is MNHEY and CDR2 SMNVEV (reference sequence). Trimming shortened V by 2 bases and J by 5 bases, and 15 bases separated the two germline ends. There are 15 residues in the CDR3. CDR3: CASSLSSKPGTEAFF. DNA for the CDR3: TGTGCCAGCAGTTTAAGCAGTAAACCGGGAACTGAAGCTTTCTTT.

This clone was counted between two and nine times. The rearrangement links TRBV10-1 to TRBJ2-1, with D tentatively TRBD2 (5 bases). V lost 3 bases, J lost 10 bases, and 19 bases lay in between. The germline gives CDR1 WNHNN, CDR2 SYGVQD (reference sequence). This CDR3 is 15 amino acids long. The CDR3 region is CASSDSRTAGREQFF. The DNA for the CDR3 is TGCGCCAGCAGTGATAGCCGGACTGCAGGACGGGAGCAGTTCTTC.

The chain uses TRBV5-6 and TRBJ1-2, with TRBD1 matching over 9 bases. The germline gives CDR1 SGHDT, CDR2 YYEEEE. Unmatched junction bases numbered 7, after V lost 3 bases and J lost 4 bases. This CDR3 has 15 amino acids. The CDR3 bases are TGTGCCAGCAGCTACTGGGACAGGGCTATCTATGGCTACACCTTC. As protein: CASSYWDRAIYGYTF.

This clone was counted once. The chain carries TRBV7-8 and TRBJ1-1; D is unresolved. There are 14 residues in the CDR3. With 2 bases removed from V and 3 bases from J, the gap between germline ends came to 10 bases. Germline CDR1 reads SGHVS; CDR2 reads FQNEAQ. The CDR3 DNA sequence: TGTGCCAGCAGCTTATCGTCAGCCTACACTGAAGCTTTCTTT. This encodes CASSLSSAYTEAFF.